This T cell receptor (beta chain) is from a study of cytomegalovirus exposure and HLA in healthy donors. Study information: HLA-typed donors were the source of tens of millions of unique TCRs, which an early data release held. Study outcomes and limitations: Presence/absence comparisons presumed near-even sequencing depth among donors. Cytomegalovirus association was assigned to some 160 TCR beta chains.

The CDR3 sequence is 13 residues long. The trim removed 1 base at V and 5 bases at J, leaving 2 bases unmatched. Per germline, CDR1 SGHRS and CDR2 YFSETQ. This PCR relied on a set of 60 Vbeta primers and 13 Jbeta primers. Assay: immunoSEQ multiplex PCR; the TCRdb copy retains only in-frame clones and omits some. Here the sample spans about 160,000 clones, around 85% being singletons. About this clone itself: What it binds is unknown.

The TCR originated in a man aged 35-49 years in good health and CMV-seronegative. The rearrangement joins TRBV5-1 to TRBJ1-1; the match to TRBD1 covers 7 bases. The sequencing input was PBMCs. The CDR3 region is CASSLRGRTEAFF. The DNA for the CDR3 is TGCGCCAGCAGCTTGAGGGGGCGGACTGAAGCTTTCTTT.